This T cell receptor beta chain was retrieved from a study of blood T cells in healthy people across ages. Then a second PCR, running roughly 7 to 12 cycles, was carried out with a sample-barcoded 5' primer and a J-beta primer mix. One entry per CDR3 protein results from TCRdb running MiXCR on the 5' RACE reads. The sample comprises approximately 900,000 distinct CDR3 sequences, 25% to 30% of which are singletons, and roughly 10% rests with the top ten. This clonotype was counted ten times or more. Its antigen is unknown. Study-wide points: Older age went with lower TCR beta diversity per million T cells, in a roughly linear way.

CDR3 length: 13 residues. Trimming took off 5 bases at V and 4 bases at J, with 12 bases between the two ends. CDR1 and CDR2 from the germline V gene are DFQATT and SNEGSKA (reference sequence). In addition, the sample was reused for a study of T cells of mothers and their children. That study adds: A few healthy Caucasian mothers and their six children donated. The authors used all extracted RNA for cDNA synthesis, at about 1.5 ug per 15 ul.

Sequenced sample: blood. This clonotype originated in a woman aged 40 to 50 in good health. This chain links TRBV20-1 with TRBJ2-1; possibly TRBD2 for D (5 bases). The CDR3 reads CSAPDSRYNEQFF. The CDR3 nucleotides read TGCAGTGCTCCGGACTCGCGTTACAATGAGCAGTTCTTC.